The text below deals with one TCR beta chain. The antigen remains undetermined. This sample is drawn from a study of T cell responses to AZD1222 COVID-19 vaccine. V gave up 3 bases and J gave up 4 bases; unmatched junction bases: 3. The length of the CDR3 is 14 residues. Germline CDR1 reads SGHTA; CDR2 reads FQGNSA. Measured with immunoSEQ multiplex PCR; TCRdb has only the in-frame clones, and not every one. The profile shows tens of thousands of clones, more than 70% of them singletons. Study findings and constraints: Regions 160-218 and 743-854 dominated among vaccine-associated CD4 TCRs spanning spike. Repertoires in all cases were sampled only once the peak T cell response had passed. Clonal diversity was possibly underestimated; the donors were predominantly white British and more often female.

The gene calls are TRBV7-2 and TRBJ2-1; 7 bases map to TRBD1. This sequence was found in an adult in good health. Sample: peripheral blood, taken on day 0 of AZD1222 vaccination. The CDR3 here is CASSFGTVYNEQFF. The CDR3 coding sequence is TGTGCCAGCAGCTTCGGGACAGTATACAATGAGCAGTTCTTC.